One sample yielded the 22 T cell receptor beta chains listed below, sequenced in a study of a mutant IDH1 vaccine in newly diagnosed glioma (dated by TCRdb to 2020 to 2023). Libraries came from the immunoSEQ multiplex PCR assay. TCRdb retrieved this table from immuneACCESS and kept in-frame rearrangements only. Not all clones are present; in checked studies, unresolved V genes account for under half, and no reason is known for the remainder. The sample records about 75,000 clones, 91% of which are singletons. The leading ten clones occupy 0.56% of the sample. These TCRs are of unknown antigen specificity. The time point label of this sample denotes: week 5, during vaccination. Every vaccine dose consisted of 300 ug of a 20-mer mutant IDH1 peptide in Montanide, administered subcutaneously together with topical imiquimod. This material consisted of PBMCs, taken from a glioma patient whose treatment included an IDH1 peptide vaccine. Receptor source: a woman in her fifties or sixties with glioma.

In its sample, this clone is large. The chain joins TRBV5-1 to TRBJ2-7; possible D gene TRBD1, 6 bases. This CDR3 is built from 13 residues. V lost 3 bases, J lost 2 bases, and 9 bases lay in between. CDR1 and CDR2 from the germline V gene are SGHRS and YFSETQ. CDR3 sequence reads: CASSWDKAYEQYF. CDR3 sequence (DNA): TGCGCCAGCAGCTGGGACAAAGCCTACGAGCAGTACTTC. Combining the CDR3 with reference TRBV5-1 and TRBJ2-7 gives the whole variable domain KAGVTQTPRYLIKTRGQQVTLSCSPISGHRSVSWYQQTPGQGLQFLFEYFSETQRNKGNFPGRFSGRQFSNSRSEMNVSTLELGDSALYLCASSWDKAYEQYFGPGTRLTVT.

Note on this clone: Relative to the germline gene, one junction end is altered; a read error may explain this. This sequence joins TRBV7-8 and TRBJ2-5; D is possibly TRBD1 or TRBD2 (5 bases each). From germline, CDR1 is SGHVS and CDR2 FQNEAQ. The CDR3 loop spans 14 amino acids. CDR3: CASRLVGTVETQYF. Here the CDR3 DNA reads TGTGCCAGCAGATTAGTAGGGACCGTAGAGACCCAGTACTTC.

CDR3 in DNA: TGTGCCAGCGCCGGGACCCGCATAAGCCCTTACGAGCAGTACTTC. It yields the protein CASAGTRISPYEQYF. The gene calls are TRBV27 and TRBJ2-7; TRBD1 or TRBD2 may be the D gene (5 bases each). In germline, CDR1 is MNHEY, CDR2 SMNVEV (reference sequence). This CDR3 is built from 15 residues. V lost 8 bases to trimming and J lost 4 bases, with 21 bases between them.

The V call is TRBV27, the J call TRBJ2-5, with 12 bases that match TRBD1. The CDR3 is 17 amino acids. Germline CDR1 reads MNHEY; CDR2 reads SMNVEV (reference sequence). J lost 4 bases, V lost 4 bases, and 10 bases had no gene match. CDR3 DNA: TGTGCCAGCAGTTCCGGGACAGGGGGCGGGTTCCTAGAGACCCAGTACTTC. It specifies CASSSGTGGGFLETQYF.

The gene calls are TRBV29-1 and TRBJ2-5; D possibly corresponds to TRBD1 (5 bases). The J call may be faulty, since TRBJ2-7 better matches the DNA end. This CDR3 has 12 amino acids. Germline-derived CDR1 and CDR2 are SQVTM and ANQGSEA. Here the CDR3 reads CSVDGQGSEQYF. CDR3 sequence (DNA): TGCAGCGTTGATGGGCAGGGATCCGAGCAGTACTTC.

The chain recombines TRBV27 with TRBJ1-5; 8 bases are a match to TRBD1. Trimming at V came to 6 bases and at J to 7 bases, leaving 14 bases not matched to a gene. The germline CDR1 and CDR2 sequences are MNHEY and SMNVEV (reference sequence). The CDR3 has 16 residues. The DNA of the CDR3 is TGTGCCAGCAGACCCCGCCGGACAGGGAGGATACAGCCCCAGCATTTT. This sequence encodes CASRPRRTGRIQPQHF.

The CDR3 region is CASGLQGSSGNTIYF. DNA of the CDR3: TGTGCCAGCGGACTACAGGGAAGCTCTGGAAACACCATATATTTT. V and J are TRBV28 and TRBJ1-3; D is possibly TRBD1 (6 bases). V was cut by 8 bases and J by 0 bases, with 14 bases left in between. The CDR3 has 15 amino acids. Germline V lookup: CDR1 MDHEN, CDR2 SYDVKM.

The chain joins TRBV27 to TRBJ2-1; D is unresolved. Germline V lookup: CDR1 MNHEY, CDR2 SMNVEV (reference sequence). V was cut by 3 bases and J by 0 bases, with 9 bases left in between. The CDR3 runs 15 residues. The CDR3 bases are TGTGCCAGCAGTTTGCGGTTCTACTCCTACAATGAGCAGTTCTTC. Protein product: CASSLRFYSYNEQFF.

The DNA of the CDR3 is TGTGCCTGGAGTGGAACGGGCCCCTACAATGAGCAGTTCTTC. It codes for CAWSGTGPYNEQFF. The chain carries TRBV30 and TRBJ2-1; D is uncertain. CDR3 length equals 14 residues. CDR1 and CDR2 from the germline V gene are GTSNPN and SVGIG (reference sequence). Trimming shortened V by 1 base and J by 2 bases, and 9 bases separated the two germline ends.

For the CDR3, the DNA is TGTGCCAGCAGCGTACAGGGGAATGGTGAAGCTTTCTTT. Translated: CASSVQGNGEAFF. This chain joins TRBV9 and TRBJ1-1; the D gene is possibly TRBD1 (6 bases). Germline-derived CDR1 and CDR2 are SGDLS and YYNGEE. CDR3 length: 13 amino acids. V dropped 1 base and J dropped 7 bases, with 11 bases sitting between them.

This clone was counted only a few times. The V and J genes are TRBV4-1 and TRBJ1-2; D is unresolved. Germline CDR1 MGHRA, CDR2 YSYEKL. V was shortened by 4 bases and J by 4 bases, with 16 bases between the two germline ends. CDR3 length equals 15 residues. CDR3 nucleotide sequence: TGCGCCAGCAGCCTCCTCGGGTTTGATGGCTATGGCTACACCTTC. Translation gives CASSLLGFDGYGYTF.

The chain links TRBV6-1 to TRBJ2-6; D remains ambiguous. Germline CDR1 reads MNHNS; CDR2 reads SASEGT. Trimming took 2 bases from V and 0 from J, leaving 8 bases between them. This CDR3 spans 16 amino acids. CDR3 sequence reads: CASSESGLSGANVLTF. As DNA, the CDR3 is TGTGCCAGCAGTGAATCAGGTCTCTCTGGGGCCAACGTCCTGACTTTC.

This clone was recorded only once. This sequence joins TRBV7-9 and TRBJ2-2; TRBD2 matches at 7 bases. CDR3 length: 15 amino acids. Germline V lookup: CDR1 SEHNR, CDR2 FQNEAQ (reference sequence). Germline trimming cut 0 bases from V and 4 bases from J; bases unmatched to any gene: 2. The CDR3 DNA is TGTGCCAGCAGCTTAGCGGGAGGGGTCACCGGGGAGCTGTTTTTT. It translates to CASSLAGGVTGELFF.

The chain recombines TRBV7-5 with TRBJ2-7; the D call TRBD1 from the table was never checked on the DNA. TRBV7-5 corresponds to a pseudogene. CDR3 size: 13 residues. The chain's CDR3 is CASSPPGQVRQYF. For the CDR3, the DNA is TGTGCCAGCAGCCCCCCGGGACAGGTGAGGCAGTACTTC.

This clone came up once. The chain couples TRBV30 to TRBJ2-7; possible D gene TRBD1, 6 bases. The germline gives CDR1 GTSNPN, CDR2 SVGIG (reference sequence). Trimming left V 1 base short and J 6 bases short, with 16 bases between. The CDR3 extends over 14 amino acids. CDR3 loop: CAWSEGQGYGEQYF. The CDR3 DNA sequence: TGTGCCTGGAGTGAGGGGCAGGGGTACGGCGAGCAGTACTTC.

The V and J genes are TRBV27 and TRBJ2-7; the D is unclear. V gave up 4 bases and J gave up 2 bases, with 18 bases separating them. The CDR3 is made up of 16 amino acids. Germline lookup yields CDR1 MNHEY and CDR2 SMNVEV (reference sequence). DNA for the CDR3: TGTGCCAGCAGTTCTTCACTCTTGAGGACGACCTACGAGCAGTACTTC. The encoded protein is CASSSSLLRTTYEQYF.

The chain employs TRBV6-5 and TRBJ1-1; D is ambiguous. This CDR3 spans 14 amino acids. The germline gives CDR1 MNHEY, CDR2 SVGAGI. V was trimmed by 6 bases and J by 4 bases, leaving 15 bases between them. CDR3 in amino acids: CASRPRQPGTEAFF. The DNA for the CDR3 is TGTGCCAGCAGACCCCGGCAACCGGGCACTGAAGCTTTCTTT.

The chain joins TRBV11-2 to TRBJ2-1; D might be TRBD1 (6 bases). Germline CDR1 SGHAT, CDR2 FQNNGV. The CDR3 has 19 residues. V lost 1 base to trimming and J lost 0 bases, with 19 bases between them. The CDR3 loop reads CASSLASSDSRSSYNEQFF. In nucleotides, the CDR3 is TGTGCCAGCAGCTTAGCATCCTCGGACAGTCGGAGCTCCTACAATGAGCAGTTCTTC.

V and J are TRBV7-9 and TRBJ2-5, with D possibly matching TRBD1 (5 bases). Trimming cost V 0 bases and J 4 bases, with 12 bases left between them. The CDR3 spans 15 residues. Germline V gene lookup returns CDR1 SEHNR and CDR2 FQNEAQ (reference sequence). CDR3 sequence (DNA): TGTGCCAGCAGCTTAGCGCCGTGGGGCCGAGAGACCCAGTACTTC. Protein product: CASSLAPWGRETQYF.

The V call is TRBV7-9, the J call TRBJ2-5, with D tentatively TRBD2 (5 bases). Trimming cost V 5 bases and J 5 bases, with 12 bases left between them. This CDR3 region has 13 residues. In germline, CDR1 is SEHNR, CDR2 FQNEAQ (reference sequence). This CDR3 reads CASSPRQRETQYF. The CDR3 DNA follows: TGTGCCAGCAGCCCCCGCCAGCGGGAGACCCAGTACTTC.

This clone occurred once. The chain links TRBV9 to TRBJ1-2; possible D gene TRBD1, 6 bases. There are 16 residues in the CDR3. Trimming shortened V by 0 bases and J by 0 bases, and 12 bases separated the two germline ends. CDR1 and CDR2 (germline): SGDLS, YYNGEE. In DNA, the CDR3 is TGTGCCAGCAGCGTAGCACCGGACAGTACTAACTATGGCTACACCTTC. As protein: CASSVAPDSTNYGYTF.

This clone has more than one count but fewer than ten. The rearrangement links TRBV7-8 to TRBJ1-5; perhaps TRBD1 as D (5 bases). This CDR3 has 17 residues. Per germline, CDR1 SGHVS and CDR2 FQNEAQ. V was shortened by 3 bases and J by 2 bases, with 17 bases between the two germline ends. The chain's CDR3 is CASSFFHRGGGNQPQHF. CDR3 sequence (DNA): TGTGCCAGCAGCTTTTTTCACCGGGGAGGGGGCAATCAGCCCCAGCATTTT. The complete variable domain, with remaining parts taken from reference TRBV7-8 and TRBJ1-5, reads GAGVSQSPRYKVAKRGQDVALRCDPISGHVSLFWYQQALGQGPEFLTYFQNEAQLDKSGLPSDRFFAERPEGSVSTLKIQRTQQEDSAVYLCASSFFHRGGGNQPQHFGDGTRLSIL.